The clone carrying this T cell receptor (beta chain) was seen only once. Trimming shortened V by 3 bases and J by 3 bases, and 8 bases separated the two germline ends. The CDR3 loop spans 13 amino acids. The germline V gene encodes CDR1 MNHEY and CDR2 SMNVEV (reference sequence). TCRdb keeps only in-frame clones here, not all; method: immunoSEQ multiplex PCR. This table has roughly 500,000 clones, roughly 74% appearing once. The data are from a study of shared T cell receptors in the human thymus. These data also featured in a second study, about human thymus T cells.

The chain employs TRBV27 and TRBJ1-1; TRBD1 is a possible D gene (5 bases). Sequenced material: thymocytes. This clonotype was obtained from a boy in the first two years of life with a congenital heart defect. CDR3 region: CASSFDRDTEAFF. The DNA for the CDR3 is TGTGCCAGCAGTTTCGACAGAGACACTGAAGCTTTCTTT.